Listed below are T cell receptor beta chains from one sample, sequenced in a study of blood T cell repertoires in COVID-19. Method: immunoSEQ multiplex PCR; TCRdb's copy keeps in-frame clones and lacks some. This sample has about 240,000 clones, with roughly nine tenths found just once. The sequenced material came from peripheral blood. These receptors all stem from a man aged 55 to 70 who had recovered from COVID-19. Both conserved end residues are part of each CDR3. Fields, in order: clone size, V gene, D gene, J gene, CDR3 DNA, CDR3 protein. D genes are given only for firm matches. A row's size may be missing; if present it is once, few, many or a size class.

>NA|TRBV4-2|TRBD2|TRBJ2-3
TGTGCCAGCAGCCAAGTAAGCCAGCGGGGGGGCCCAGATACGCAGTATTTT
CASSQVSQRGGPDTQYF
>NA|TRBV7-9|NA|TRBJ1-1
TGTGCCAGCAGCTTCGTTAAGAGCAACACTGAAGCTTTCTTT
CASSFVKSNTEAFF
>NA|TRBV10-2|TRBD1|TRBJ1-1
TGCGCCAGCAGGGGACAGGGGGCTGGAACTGAAGCTTTCTTT
CASRGQGAGTEAFF
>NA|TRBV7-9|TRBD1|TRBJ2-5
TGTGCCAGCAGCTGGGACAGGACAGAGACCCAGTACTTC
CASSWDRTETQYF
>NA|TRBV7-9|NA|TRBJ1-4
TGTGCCAGCAGCTTAGGAGGGGGTGGAAATGAAAAACTGTTTTTT
CASSLGGGGNEKLFF
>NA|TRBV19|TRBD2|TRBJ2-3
TGTGCCAGTACAAAGCGGGGCACATACACAGATACGCAGTATTTT
CASTKRGTYTDTQYF
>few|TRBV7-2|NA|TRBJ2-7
TGTGCCAGCAGCTCCCAGGGTAGGTCGGGCAGGGAGCAGTACTTC
CASSSQGRSGREQYF
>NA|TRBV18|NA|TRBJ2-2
TGTGCCAGCTCACCATTCTCGGAGGGCACCGGGGAGCTGTTTTTT
CASSPFSEGTGELFF
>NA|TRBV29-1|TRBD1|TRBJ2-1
TGCAGCTCGTACAGGGGGCCCAATGAGCAGTTCTTC
CSSYRGPNEQFF
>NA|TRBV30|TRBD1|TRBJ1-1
TGTGCCTGGAGTGTAAACACCTACTTGGGACAGGGGGGAATTAGGGTAGCTTTCTTT
CAWSVNTYLGQGGIRVAFF
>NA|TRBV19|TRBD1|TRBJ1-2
TGTGCCAAAGGACAGGGGGCTAACTATGGCTACACCTTC
CAKGQGANYGYTF
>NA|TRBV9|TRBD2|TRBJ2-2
TGTGCCAGCAGCCCCCCCCGGGGGCGGGGGGGCGTCACCGGGGAGCTGTTTTTT
CASSPPRGRGGVTGELFF
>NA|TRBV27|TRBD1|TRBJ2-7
TGTGCCAGCAGTGCCAGACAGGGCCTCTCCTACGAGCAGTACTTC
CASSARQGLSYEQYF
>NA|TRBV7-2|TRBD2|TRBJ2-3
TGTGCCAGCAGCTTAGCGTTCGGCGGGGGGAGGACAGATACGCAGTATTTT
CASSLAFGGGRTDTQYF
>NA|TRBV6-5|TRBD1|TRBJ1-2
TGTGCCAGCAGCCCCGACAGGGGCGGATATGGCTACACCTTC
CASSPDRGGYGYTF
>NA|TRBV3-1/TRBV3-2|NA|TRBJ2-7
TGTGCCAGCAGCCAAGCCAGGACCTACGAGCAGTACTTC
CASSQARTYEQYF
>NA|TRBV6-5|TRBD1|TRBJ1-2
TGTGCCAGCAGTAGGGGACAGGGGAACTATGGCTACACCTTC
CASSRGQGNYGYTF
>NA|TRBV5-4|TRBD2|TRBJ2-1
TGTGCCAGCAGCATAGGACGACTAGCGGGGGGACACAATGAGCAGTTCTTC
CASSIGRLAGGHNEQFF
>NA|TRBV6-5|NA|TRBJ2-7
TGTGCCAGCAGTTACCCGTCAGGACTACAGTACTTC
CASSYPSGLQYF
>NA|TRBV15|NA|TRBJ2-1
TGTGCCACCAGCAAACTGGGGCCCTCCTACAATGAGCAGTTCTTC
CATSKLGPSYNEQFF
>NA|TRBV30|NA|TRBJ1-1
TGTGCCTTTAACCGCGGGACCCCGAACACTGAAGCTTTCTTT
CAFNRGTPNTEAFF
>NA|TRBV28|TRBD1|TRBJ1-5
TGTGCCAGCAGTCTGGGAAGGACAGGGGCACTTATCAGCAATCAGCCCCAGCATTTT
CASSLGRTGALISNQPQHF
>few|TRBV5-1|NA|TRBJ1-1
TGCGCCAGCAGCTTTACAGGGTTAACTGAAGCTTTCTTT
CASSFTGLTEAFF
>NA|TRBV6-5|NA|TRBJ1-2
TGTGCCAGCAGACCCCTCTACAGGGATAACTATGGCTACACCTTC
CASRPLYRDNYGYTF
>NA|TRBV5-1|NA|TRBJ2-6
TGCGCCAGCAGCCAGAACAGGTTTTCTGGGGCCAACGTCCTGACTTTC
CASSQNRFSGANVLTF
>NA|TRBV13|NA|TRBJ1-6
TGTGCCAGCAGCCGCGCGAAAACAGGGAGCTCCTATAATTCACCCCTCCACTTT
CASSRAKTGSSYNSPLHF
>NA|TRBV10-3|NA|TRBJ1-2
TGTGCCATCAGTGCCTTGTCGGGTGTTATGTCTGGCTACACCTTC
CAISALSGVMSGYTF
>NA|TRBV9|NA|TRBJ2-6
TGTGCCAGCAGCTTCTCGGGGACTGGGGCCAACGTCCTGACTTTC
CASSFSGTGANVLTF
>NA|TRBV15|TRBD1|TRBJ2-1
TGTGCCACCAGCAGAGATCTTTTAGGGACAGGTAGAAATGAGCAGTTCTTC
CATSRDLLGTGRNEQFF
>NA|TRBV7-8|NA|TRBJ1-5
TGTGCCAGCAGCAACATTGGATGGTCTAGGATAAACAATCAGCCCCAGCATTTT
CASSNIGWSRINNQPQHF
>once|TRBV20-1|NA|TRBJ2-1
TGCAGTGCTAGGAGGTACAATGAGCAGTTCTTC
CSARRYNEQFF
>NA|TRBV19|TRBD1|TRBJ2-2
TGTGCCAGTAGTATAGGGGGGACAGCCACCGGGGAGCTGTTTTTT
CASSIGGTATGELFF
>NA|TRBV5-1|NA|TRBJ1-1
TGCGCCAGCAGCCCTAACCCTGGGAGAAACACTGAAGCTTTCTTT
CASSPNPGRNTEAFF
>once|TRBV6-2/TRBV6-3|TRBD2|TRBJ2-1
TGTGCCAGCAGTTACTCGCCTAGCGGGGGGGGGACCTACAATGAGCAGTTCTTC
CASSYSPSGGGTYNEQFF
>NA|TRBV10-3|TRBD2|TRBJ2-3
TGTGCCATCAGTGAACTTGGGACTAGCGGGGGCGAGGTGACAGATACGCAGTATTTT
CAISELGTSGGEVTDTQYF
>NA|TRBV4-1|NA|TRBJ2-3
TGCGCCAGCAGCCAAGAAGCCCCGATGGGGGGGCTTCTAGATACGCAGTATTTT
CASSQEAPMGGLLDTQYF
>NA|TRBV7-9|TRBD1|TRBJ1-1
TGTGCCAGCAGCTTGGACTCCGGGACAGGGGGTACTGAAGCTTTCTTT
CASSLDSGTGGTEAFF
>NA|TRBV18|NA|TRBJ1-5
TGTGCCAGCTCCCAAACCTTGGACAGACCCCAGCATTTT
CASSQTLDRPQHF
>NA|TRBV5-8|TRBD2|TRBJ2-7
TGTGCCAGCAGCTTGGCCGCGCGGGGGGCCTACGAGCAGTACTTC
CASSLAARGAYEQYF
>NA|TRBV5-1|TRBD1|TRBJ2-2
TGCGCCAGCAGCTTCGGGACAGGGGGCGGACTGCGGACCGGGGAGCTGTTTTTT
CASSFGTGGGLRTGELFF
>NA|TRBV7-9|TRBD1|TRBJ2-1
TGTGCCGGATTACGAACACAGGGGGGTTTGAGCGAGCAGTTCTTC
CAGLRTQGGLSEQFF
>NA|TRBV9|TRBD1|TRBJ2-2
TGTGCCAGCAGCAGACGGACAGGGGAGTACACCGGGGAGCTGTTTTTT
CASSRRTGEYTGELFF
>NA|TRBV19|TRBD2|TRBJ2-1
TGTGCCAGTAGTTCCCTTTTTGCGGGGGGGAATGAGCAGTTCTTC
CASSSLFAGGNEQFF
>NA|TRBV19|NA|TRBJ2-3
TGTGCCAGTAGTATGGGGGCTACTAGCACAGATACGCAGTATTTT
CASSMGATSTDTQYF
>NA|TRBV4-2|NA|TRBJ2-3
TGTGCCAGCAGCCAGCCGACTAGTGGAGATACGCAGTATTTT
CASSQPTSGDTQYF
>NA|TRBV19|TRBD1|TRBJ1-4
TGTGCCAGTATGAGACAGGGTAATGAAAAACTGTTTTTT
CASMRQGNEKLFF
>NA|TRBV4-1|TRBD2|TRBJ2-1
TGCGCCAGCAGCCAGCTCATAGCGGGGGGGCTTCGATCCTACAATGAGCAGTTCTTC
CASSQLIAGGLRSYNEQFF
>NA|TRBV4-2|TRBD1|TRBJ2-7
TGTGCCAGCAGCCAAGGAGGACAGGGGGTTATCTACGAGCAGTACTTC
CASSQGGQGVIYEQYF
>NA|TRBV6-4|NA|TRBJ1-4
TGTGCCAGCAGTGGTATGAGAGCAACTAATGAAAAACTGTTTTTT
CASSGMRATNEKLFF
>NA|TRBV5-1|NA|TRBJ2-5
TGCGCCAGCAGCTTAGTACTCCAAGAGACCCAGTACTTC
CASSLVLQETQYF
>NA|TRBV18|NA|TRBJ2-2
TGTGCCAGCTCTGGCGGGACCGGGGAGCTGTTTTTT
CASSGGTGELFF
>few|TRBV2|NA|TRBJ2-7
TGTGCCAGCAGTGAAGGGGGCAGATACGAGCAGTACTTC
CASSEGGRYEQYF
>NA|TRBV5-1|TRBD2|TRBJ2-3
TGCGCCAGCAGCCGAGGACTAGCGGGGGCTAACACAGATACGCAGTATTTT
CASSRGLAGANTDTQYF
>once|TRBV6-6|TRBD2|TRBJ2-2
TGTGCCAGCAGACGACTAGCGGGGGGCAAAAACACCGGGGAGCTGTTTTTT
CASRRLAGGKNTGELFF
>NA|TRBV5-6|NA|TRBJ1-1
TGTGCCAGCAGCTCTGGAGTGCGGGAAGCTTTCTTT
CASSSGVREAFF